Following are 22 T cell receptor beta chains from one sample sequenced in a study of blood T cell dynamics during melanoma immunotherapy. Method: immunoSEQ multiplex PCR; TCRdb's copy keeps in-frame clones and lacks some. The sample lists 11,000 or so clones, approximately 88% occurring once. Time point noted: week 3, after first cycle of checkpoint inhibitor. The material was blood, obtained from a patient treated with checkpoint blockade. These receptors originate from a human donor with melanoma.

Comment on this clone: In the same sample, other DNA sequences code for this CDR3. The V and J genes are TRBV5-6 and TRBJ2-7, with 9 positions matching TRBD1. Germline V gene data show CDR1 as SGHDT and CDR2 as YYEEEE. There are 14 residues in the CDR3. The junction had 5 bases not matched to a gene; V was cut back by 3 bases and J by 4 bases. CDR3 sequence: CASSSGQGLYEQYF. Written as DNA, the CDR3 is TGTGCCAGCAGCTCGGGACAGGGACTTTACGAGCAGTACTTC.

This chain connects TRBV6-6 to TRBJ1-1, with D possibly TRBD1 on 5 matching bases. CDR1 and CDR2 (germline): MNHNY, SVGAGI (reference sequence). V was pared by 2 bases and J by 4 bases, with 11 bases between. The CDR3 consists of 14 residues. The DNA of the CDR3 is TGTGCCAGCAGTTACAACCCAGGGAGCACTGAAGCTTTCTTT. Its translation is CASSYNPGSTEAFF.

The rearrangement uses TRBV11-1 and TRBJ1-5; D unresolved. V gave up 1 base and J gave up 5 bases, with 6 bases separating them. The CDR3 totals 13 residues. Germline lookup yields CDR1 SGHAT and CDR2 FQDESV (reference sequence). The CDR3 loop is CASSLGRYQPQHF. The DNA of the CDR3 is TGTGCCAGCAGCTTAGGGAGATATCAGCCCCAGCATTTT.

This sequence joins TRBV4-3 and TRBJ1-1; 10 bases match TRBD1. The germline gives CDR1 LGHNA, CDR2 YSLEER. The CDR3 has 19 amino acids. V lost 2 bases, J lost 10 bases, and 22 bases stayed unmatched. The CDR3 nucleotides read TGCGCCAGCAGCCAAACCCTTTTCCCGGACAGGGGGGAGGTCAAGGGAGCTTTCTTT. This translates into CASSQTLFPDRGEVKGAFF.

V gene TRBV7-3 combines with J gene TRBJ2-2; D gene uncertain. V was shortened by 5 bases and J by 6 bases, with 7 bases between the two germline ends. The CDR3 length is 12 residues. Germline V gene sequence: CDR1 SGHTA, CDR2 FQGTGA. The CDR3 region has the DNA TGTGCCAGCAGCCTAAGATCCGGGGAGCTGTTTTTT. Protein: CASSLRSGELFF.

The chain joins TRBV6-5 to TRBJ1-2; 12 nucleotides agree with TRBD1. Germline V lookup: CDR1 MNHEY, CDR2 SVGAGI. V gave up 4 bases and J gave up 8 bases; unmatched junction bases: 8. The CDR3 is 15 residues long. The CDR3 loop reads CASSSGTGGARGYTF. The CDR3, as DNA: TGTGCCAGCAGTTCCGGGACAGGGGGCGCGAGGGGCTACACCTTC.

J is TRBJ1-1 and V is TRBV5-1, with a possible D match to TRBD1 (5 bases). Deletions cut 4 bases from V and 1 base from J, with 8 bases between. Per germline, CDR1 SGHRS and CDR2 YFSETQ. This CDR3 is 13 amino acids long. The CDR3 is CASSPGPNTEAFF. In DNA, the CDR3 is TGCGCCAGCAGCCCGGGGCCGAACACTGAAGCTTTCTTT.

This rearrangement joins TRBV11-2 to TRBJ1-6; the D is unclear. Germline-derived CDR1 and CDR2 are SGHAT and FQNNGV. V was cut by 5 bases and J by 10 bases, with 15 bases left in between. The CDR3 is 14 residues long. CDR3 amino acids: CASSPRRGTSPLHF. CDR3 bases: TGTGCCAGCAGCCCCAGGCGGGGAACCTCACCCCTCCACTTT. Full variable domain (remainder filled in from reference TRBV11-2 and TRBJ1-6): EAGVAQSPRYKIIEKRQSVAFWCNPISGHATLYWYQQILGQGPKLLIQFQNNGVVDDSQLPKDRFSAERLKGVDSTLKIQPAKLEDSAVYLCASSPRRGTSPLHFGNGTRLTVT.

This chain connects TRBV5-1 to TRBJ2-5; D remains ambiguous. Trimming took 4 bases from V and 12 from J, leaving 16 bases between them. CDR1 and CDR2 (germline): SGHRS, YFSETQ. This CDR3 is built from 12 residues. CDR3 nucleotide sequence: TGCGCCAGCAGCCTCGCAAGGGTAATTGAGTACTTC. It translates to CASSLARVIEYF.

The chain employs TRBV7-2 and TRBJ1-1, with D uncertain. This CDR3 spans 14 amino acids. Germline lookup yields CDR1 SGHTA and CDR2 FQGNSA. The V gene lost 2 bases and the J gene lost 2 bases, with 9 bases spanning the gap. This CDR3 reads CASSLLGSNTEAFF. In DNA, the CDR3 is TGTGCCAGCAGCTTATTAGGCAGCAACACTGAAGCTTTCTTT.

This chain connects TRBV6-6 to TRBJ1-1; no clear D. V lost 1 base to trimming and J lost 4 bases, with 4 bases between them. CDR3 length equals 12 residues. Germline V lookup: CDR1 MNHNY, CDR2 SVGAGI (reference sequence). The CDR3 spells CASSYLGTEAFF. CDR3 in DNA: TGTGCCAGCAGTTACTTAGGCACTGAAGCTTTCTTT.

V and J are TRBV30 and TRBJ1-6; 7 bases are a match to TRBD1. CDR1 and CDR2 (germline): GTSNPN, SVGIG (reference sequence). The CDR3 contains 14 residues. V was clipped by 2 bases and J by 5 bases; unmatched bases: 3. CDR3 bases: TGTGCCTGGAGTTCCGGACAGGATAATTCACCCCTCCACTTT. Protein: CAWSSGQDNSPLHF.

The V and J genes are TRBV27 and TRBJ1-3; D remains unclear. Trimming shortened V by 3 bases and J by 0 bases, and 12 bases separated the two germline ends. From germline, CDR1 is MNHEY and CDR2 SMNVEV (reference sequence). The CDR3 sequence is 16 residues long. The CDR3 spells CASSLLGPSSGNTIYF. The CDR3 nucleotides are TGTGCCAGCAGTTTGTTAGGACCGAGCTCTGGAAACACCATATATTTT.

This chain links TRBV2 with TRBJ2-7, with 11 bases aligning to TRBD1. V dropped 7 bases and J dropped 5; count of bases not matched to a gene: 4. There are 13 residues in the CDR3. Germline CDR1 reads SNHLY; CDR2 reads FYNNEI. The CDR3 here is CASIGTGGNEQYF. The CDR3 region has the DNA TGTGCCAGCATCGGGACAGGGGGAAACGAGCAGTACTTC.

The chain is built from TRBV29-1 and TRBJ2-7; 7 bases agree with TRBD1. Per the germline V gene, CDR1 is SQVTM and CDR2 is ANQGSEA. The CDR3 is made up of 14 amino acids. V lost 3 bases and J lost 1; bases outside the gene matches: 6. CDR3 amino acids: CSVETGTASYEQYF. CDR3 DNA sequence: TGCAGCGTTGAGACGGGGACAGCTTCCTACGAGCAGTACTTC.

This clone was seen once. The chain recombines TRBV19 with TRBJ2-2; 9 positions match TRBD1. J was trimmed by 4 bases and V by 3 bases; bases with no gene match: 3. Germline lookup yields CDR1 LNHDA and CDR2 SQIVND (reference sequence). This CDR3 has 15 residues. Here the CDR3 reads CASSMGTGSTGELFF. The CDR3 nucleotides read TGTGCCAGTAGTATGGGGACAGGGAGCACCGGGGAGCTGTTTTTT.

The chain has TRBV15 and TRBJ2-1, with 8 positions matching TRBD2. The CDR3 is 18 amino acids. J gave up 0 bases and V 2 bases, and 9 bases lay outside the gene matches. Germline V CDR1 and CDR2: LNHNV, YYDKDF (reference sequence). In DNA, the CDR3 is TGTGCCACCAGCAGAAAAACTCCGGGACTAGGCTCCTACAATGAGCAGTTCTTC. Translating gives CATSRKTPGLGSYNEQFF.

The rearrangement uses TRBV28 and TRBJ1-5; no clear D gene. Trimming shortened V by 0 bases and J by 0 bases, and 9 bases separated the two germline ends. The germline V gene has CDR1 MDHEN and CDR2 SYDVKM. The CDR3 is made up of 16 amino acids. CDR3 loop: CASSLWRISSNQPQHF. The CDR3 DNA sequence: TGTGCCAGCAGTTTATGGAGAATATCTAGCAATCAGCCCCAGCATTTT.

The rearrangement links TRBV5-5 to TRBJ2-7; D unclear. V lost 3 bases, J lost 1 base, and 11 bases lay in between. This CDR3 has 14 amino acids. Germline CDR1 SGHKS, CDR2 YYEKEE (reference sequence). The CDR3 sequence is CASSSPVGSYEQYF. Written as DNA, the CDR3 is TGTGCCAGCAGCTCCCCAGTAGGGTCCTACGAGCAGTACTTC.

The chain recombines TRBV5-8 with TRBJ2-7, with 11 bases that match TRBD2. The CDR3 runs to 16 residues. Germline V lookup: CDR1 SGHTS, CDR2 YDEGEE. J was trimmed by 4 bases and V by 0 bases; bases with no gene match: 6. CDR3: CASSLVTSGGGYEQYF. The CDR3 nucleotides are TGTGCCAGCAGCTTGGTAACTAGCGGGGGTGGATACGAGCAGTACTTC.

The chain employs TRBV6-1 and TRBJ1-2; TRBD1 aligns across 8 bases. The CDR3 is made up of 13 amino acids. With V trimmed by 7 bases and J by 8 bases, 9 bases remained unmatched. CDR1 MNHNS and CDR2 SASEGT come from the germline V gene. The CDR3 DNA is TGTGCCAGCACGCTGACAGGGGCTCCCGGCTACACCTTC. Its protein product is CASTLTGAPGYTF.

The gene calls are TRBV13 and TRBJ2-7; the match to TRBD1 covers 9 bases. The CDR3 consists of 16 residues. Germline assignment: CDR1 PRHDT and CDR2 FYEKMQ (reference sequence). Trimming at V came to 6 bases and at J to 2 bases, leaving 11 bases not matched to a gene. CDR3 sequence: CASRASGRDRAYEQYF. DNA of the CDR3: TGTGCCAGCAGAGCGTCAGGGAGGGACAGGGCCTACGAGCAGTACTTC.